This T cell receptor beta chain derives from a study of technical replicates of blood from a few donors. The table came from immunoSEQ multiplex PCR; TCRdb's copy has only in-frame clones and leaves some out. This table has 65,000 to 80,000 clones, almost 99% appearing once. V shed 3 bases, J shed 0 bases, and the junction held 3 bases outside the gene matches. This CDR3 comprises 15 residues. The germline gives CDR1 MDHEN, CDR2 SYDVKM. Sequencing was carried out using T cells isolated from PBMCs. The J gene is TRBJ2-7, the V gene TRBV28; 9 nucleotides match TRBD2. This sequence originates from a human donor in good health. The CDR3 loop is CASSFGLAISYEQYF. The CDR3 DNA sequence: TGTGCCAGCAGTTTTGGACTAGCGATCTCCTACGAGCAGTACTTC.